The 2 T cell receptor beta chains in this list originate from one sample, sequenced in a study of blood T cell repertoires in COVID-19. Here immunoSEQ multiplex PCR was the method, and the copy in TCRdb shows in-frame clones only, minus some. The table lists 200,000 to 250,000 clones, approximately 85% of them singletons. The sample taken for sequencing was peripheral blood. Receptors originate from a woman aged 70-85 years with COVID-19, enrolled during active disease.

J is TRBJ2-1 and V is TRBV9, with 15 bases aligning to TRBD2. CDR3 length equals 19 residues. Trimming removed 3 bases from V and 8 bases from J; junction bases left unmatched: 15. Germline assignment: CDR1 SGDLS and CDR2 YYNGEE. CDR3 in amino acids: CASSAGEGLAGGRVDEQFF. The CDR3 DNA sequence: TGTGCCAGCAGCGCGGGGGAGGGACTAGCGGGAGGTAGAGTGGATGAGCAGTTCTTC.

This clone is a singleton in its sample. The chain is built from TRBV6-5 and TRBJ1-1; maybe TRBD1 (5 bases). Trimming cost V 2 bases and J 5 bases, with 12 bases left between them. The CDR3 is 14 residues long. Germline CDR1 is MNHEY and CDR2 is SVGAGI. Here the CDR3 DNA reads TGTGCCAGCAGTTACGGACGGGGGAATACTGAAGCTTTCTTT. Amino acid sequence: CASSYGRGNTEAFF.